Sequencing of this TCR beta chain was carried out in a study of high-grade serous ovarian cancer treatment subgroups. Tumor samples were taken before definitive surgery or chemotherapy. Trimming stripped 4 bases from V and 4 bases from J, with 11 bases between. CDR3 length: 14 residues. Germline V lookup: CDR1 MNHEY, CDR2 SVGAGI. Method: immunoSEQ multiplex PCR; TCRdb's copy keeps in-frame clones and lacks some. Of around 4,200 clones listed, approximately 80% were seen once; the top ten hold 4.9%. This chain connects TRBV6-5 to TRBJ2-1; D gene unclear. Sample: tumor tissue. The TCR comes from a human donor with high-grade serous ovarian cancer. The CDR3 DNA reads as TGTGCCAGCAGTTTCCGGTCCATTTACAATGAGCAGTTCTTC. This sequence encodes CASSFRSIYNEQFF.